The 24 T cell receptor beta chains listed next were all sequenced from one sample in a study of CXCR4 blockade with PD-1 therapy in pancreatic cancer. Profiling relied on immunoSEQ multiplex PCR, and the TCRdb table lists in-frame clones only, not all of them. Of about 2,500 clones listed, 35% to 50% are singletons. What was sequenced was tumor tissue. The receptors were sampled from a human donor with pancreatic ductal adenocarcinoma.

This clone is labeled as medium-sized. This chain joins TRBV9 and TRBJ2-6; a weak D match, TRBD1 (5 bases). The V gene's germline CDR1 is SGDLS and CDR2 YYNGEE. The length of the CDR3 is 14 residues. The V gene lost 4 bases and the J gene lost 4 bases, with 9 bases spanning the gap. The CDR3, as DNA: TGTGCCAGCAGCCAGGGATCAGGGGCCAACGTCCTGACTTTC. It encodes CASSQGSGANVLTF.

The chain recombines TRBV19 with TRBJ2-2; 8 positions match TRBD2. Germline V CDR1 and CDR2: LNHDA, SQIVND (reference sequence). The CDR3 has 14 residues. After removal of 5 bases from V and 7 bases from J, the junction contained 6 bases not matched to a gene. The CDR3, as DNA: TGTGCCAGTAGTCACGGGAGGGTAGGCGGGGAGCTGTTTTTT. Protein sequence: CASSHGRVGGELFF. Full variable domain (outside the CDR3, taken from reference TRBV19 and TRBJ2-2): DGGITQSPKYLFRKEGQNVTLSCEQNLNHDAMYWYRQDPGQGLRLIYYSQIVNDFQKGDIAEGYSVSREKKESFPLTVTSAQKNPTAFYLCASSHGRVGGELFFGEGSRLTVL.

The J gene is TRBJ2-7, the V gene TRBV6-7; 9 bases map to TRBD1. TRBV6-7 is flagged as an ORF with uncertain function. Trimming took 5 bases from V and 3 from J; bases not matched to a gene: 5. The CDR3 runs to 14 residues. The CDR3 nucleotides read TGTGCCAGCAGTGAAGGGACAGGGAACTACGAGCAGTACTTC. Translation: CASSEGTGNYEQYF.

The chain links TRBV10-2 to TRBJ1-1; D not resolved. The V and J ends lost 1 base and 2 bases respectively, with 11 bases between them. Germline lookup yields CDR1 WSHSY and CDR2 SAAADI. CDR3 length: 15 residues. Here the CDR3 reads CASSEYQTVNTEAFF. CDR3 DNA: TGCGCCAGCAGTGAGTATCAGACCGTAAACACTGAAGCTTTCTTT.

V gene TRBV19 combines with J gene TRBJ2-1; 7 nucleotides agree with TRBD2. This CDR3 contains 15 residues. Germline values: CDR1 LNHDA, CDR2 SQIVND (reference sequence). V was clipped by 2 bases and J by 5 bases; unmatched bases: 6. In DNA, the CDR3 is TGTGCCAGTAGTATAAGGGAGGGGCTCGACAATGAGCAGTTCTTC. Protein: CASSIREGLDNEQFF. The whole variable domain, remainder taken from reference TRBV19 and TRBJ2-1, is DGGITQSPKYLFRKEGQNVTLSCEQNLNHDAMYWYRQDPGQGLRLIYYSQIVNDFQKGDIAEGYSVSREKKESFPLTVTSAQKNPTAFYLCASSIREGLDNEQFFGPGTRLTVL.

CDR3 amino acids: CASSPGLAGNEQFF. In DNA, the CDR3 is TGCGCCAGCAGCCCGGGACTAGCGGGAAATGAGCAGTTCTTC. V is TRBV5-1 and J is TRBJ2-1; 13 bases agree with TRBD2. Germline V CDR1 and CDR2: SGHRS, YFSETQ. The V gene end was trimmed by 4 bases and the J gene end by 7 bases; junction bases not matched to a gene: 2. The CDR3 loop spans 14 amino acids. Together with reference TRBV5-1 and TRBJ2-1, the CDR3 gives the full variable domain: KAGVTQTPRYLIKTRGQQVTLSCSPISGHRSVSWYQQTPGQGLQFLFEYFSETQRNKGNFPGRFSGRQFSNSRSEMNVSTLELGDSALYLCASSPGLAGNEQFFGPGTRLTVL.

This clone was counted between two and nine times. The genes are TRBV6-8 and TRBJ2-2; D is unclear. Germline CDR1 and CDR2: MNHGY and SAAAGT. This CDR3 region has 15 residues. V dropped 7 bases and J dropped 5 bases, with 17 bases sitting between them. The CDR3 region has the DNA TGTGCCAGCATTGGCGTGACGGATAGGACCGGGGAGCTGTTTTTT. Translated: CASIGVTDRTGELFF.

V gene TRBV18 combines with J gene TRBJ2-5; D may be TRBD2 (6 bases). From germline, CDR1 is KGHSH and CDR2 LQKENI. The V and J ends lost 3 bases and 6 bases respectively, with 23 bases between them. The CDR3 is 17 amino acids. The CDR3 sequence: CASSPPAAGMGVKTQYF. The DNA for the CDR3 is TGTGCCAGCTCACCCCCCGCGGCGGGGATGGGTGTGAAGACCCAGTACTTC.

This CDR3 is CASSVTGTHYNEQFF. The CDR3 DNA reads as TGTGCCAGCAGCGTTACCGGGACGCACTACAATGAGCAGTTCTTC. This rearrangement joins TRBV9 to TRBJ2-1, with D perhaps being TRBD1 or TRBD2 (5 bases each). The germline V gene has CDR1 SGDLS and CDR2 YYNGEE. The CDR3 has 15 amino acids. Trimming shortened V by 2 bases and J by 3 bases, and 12 bases separated the two germline ends. The variable domain in full, with the rest retrieved from reference TRBV9 and TRBJ2-1, is DSGVTQTPKHLITATGQRVTLRCSPRSGDLSVYWYQQSLDQGLQFLIQYYNGEERAKGNILERFSAQQFPDLHSELNLSSLELGDSALYFCASSVTGTHYNEQFFGPGTRLTVL.

DNA of the CDR3: TGTGCCAGCAGCCAGAGGGGGCAGGGCCGGGGCAATGAGCAGTTCTTC. This sequence encodes CASSQRGQGRGNEQFF. The rearrangement joins TRBV11-3 to TRBJ2-1; 7 bases are shared with TRBD1. J was trimmed by 6 bases and V by 5 bases; bases with no gene match: 13. The CDR3 totals 16 residues. Germline assignment: CDR1 SGHNT and CDR2 YENEEA.

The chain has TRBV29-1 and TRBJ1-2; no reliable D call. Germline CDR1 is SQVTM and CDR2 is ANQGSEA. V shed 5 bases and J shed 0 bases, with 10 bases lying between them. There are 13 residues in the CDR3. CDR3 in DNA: TGCAGCGTTCAGGAGGGAGCTAACTATGGCTACACCTTC. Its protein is CSVQEGANYGYTF.

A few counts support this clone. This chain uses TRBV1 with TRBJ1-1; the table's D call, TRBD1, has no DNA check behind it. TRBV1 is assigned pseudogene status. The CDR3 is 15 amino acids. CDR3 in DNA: TGCGCCAGCAGCCAATATCATACAGGGAAAACTGAAGCTTTCTTT. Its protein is CASSQYHTGKTEAFF.

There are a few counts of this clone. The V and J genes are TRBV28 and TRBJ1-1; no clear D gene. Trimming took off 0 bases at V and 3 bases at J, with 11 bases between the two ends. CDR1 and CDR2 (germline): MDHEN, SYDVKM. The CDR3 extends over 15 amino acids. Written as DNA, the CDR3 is TGTGCCAGCAGTTTATGGTGGGAGGGAGACACTGAAGCTTTCTTT. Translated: CASSLWWEGDTEAFF.

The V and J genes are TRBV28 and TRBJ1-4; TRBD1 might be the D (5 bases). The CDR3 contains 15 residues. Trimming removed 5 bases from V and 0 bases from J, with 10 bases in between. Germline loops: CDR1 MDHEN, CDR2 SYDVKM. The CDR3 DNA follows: TGTGCCAGCAGTCCCGACAGTGCAACTAATGAAAAACTGTTTTTT. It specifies CASSPDSATNEKLFF.

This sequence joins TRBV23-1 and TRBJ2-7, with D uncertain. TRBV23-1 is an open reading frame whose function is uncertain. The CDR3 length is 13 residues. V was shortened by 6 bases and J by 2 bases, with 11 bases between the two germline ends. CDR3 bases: TGCGCCAGCAGCCGCGTTGGAGCCTACGAGCAGTACTTC. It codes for CASSRVGAYEQYF.

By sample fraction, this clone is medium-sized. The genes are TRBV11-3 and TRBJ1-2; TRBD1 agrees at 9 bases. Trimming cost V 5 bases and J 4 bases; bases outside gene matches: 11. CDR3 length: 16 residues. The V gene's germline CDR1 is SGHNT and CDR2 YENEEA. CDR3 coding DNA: TGTGCCAGCAGCCCCCCCTTCGGGACAGGGCCCTATGGCTACACCTTC. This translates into CASSPPFGTGPYGYTF.

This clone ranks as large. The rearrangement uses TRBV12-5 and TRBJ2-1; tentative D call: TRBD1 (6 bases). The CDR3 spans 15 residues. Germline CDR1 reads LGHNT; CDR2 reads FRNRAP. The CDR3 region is CASTIRDTRLHEQFF. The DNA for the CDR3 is TGTGCCAGCACCATCCGGGACACCCGGTTGCATGAGCAGTTCTTC.

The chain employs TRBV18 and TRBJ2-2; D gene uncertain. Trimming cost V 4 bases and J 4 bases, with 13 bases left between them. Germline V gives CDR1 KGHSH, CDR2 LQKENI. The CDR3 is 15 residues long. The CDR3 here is CASSRIPGFTGELFF. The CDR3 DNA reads TGTGCCAGCTCACGGATTCCCGGATTCACCGGGGAGCTGTTTTTT. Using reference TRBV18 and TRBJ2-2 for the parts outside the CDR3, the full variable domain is NAGVMQNPRHLVRRRGQEARLRCSPMKGHSHVYWYRQLPEEGLKFMVYLQKENIIDESGMPKERFSAEFPKEGPSILRIQQVVRGDSAAYFCASSRIPGFTGELFFGEGSRLTVL.

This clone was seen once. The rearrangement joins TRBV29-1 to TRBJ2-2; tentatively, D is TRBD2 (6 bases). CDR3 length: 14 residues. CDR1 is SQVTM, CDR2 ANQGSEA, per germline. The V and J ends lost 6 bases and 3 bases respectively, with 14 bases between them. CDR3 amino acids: CSVGGWGDTGELFF. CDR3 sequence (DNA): TGCAGCGTCGGTGGGTGGGGGGACACCGGGGAGCTGTTTTTT.

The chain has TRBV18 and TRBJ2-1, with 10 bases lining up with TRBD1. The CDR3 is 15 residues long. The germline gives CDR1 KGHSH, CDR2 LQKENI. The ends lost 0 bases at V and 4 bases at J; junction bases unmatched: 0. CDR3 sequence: CASSPPGQGYNEQFF. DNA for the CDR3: TGTGCCAGCTCACCACCGGGACAGGGGTACAATGAGCAGTTCTTC.

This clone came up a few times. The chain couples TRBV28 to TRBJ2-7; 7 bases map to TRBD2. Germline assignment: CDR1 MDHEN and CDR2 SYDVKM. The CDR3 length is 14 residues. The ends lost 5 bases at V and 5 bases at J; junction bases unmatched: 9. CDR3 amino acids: CASSRGPAGNEQYF. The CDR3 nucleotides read TGTGCCAGCAGTAGAGGCCCAGCGGGAAACGAGCAGTACTTC.

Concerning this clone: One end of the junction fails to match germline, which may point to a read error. The CDR3 sequence is CASSDPASGQDTYEQYF. The CDR3 nucleotides read TGTGCCAGCAGTGACCCCGCTTCGGGACAGGATACCTATGAGCAGTACTTC. The rearrangement links TRBV2 to TRBJ2-7; 8 nucleotides line up with TRBD1. The CDR3 spans 17 residues. Germline V gene lookup returns CDR1 SNHLY and CDR2 FYNNEI. Filled out from reference TRBV2 and TRBJ2-7, the complete variable domain reads EPEVTQTPSHQVTQMGQEVILRCVPISNHLYFYWYRQILGQKVEFLVSFYNNEISEKSEIFDDQFSVERPDGSNFTLKIRSTKLEDSAMYFCASSDPASGQDTYEQYFGPGTRLTVT.

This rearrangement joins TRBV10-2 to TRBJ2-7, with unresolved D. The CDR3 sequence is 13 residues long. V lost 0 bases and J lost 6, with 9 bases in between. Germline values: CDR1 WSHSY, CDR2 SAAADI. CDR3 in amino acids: CASSESRVFEQYF. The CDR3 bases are TGCGCCAGCAGTGAGTCGCGAGTCTTCGAGCAGTACTTC.

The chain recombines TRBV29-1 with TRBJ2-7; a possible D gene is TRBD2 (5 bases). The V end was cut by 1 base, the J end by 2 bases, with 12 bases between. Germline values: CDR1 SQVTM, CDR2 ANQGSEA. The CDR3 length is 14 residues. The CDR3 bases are TGCAGCGTTGAAGGGGTAGGGAGCCCCTACGAGCAGTACTTC. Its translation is CSVEGVGSPYEQYF.